One and the same sample provided the 7 T cell receptor beta chains below, sequenced in a study of blood T cell repertoires in COVID-19. Assay: immunoSEQ multiplex PCR; the TCRdb copy retains only in-frame clones and omits some. The repertoire holds under 150,000 clones, with more than 75% as singletons. The sequencing sample was made of peripheral blood. The receptors come from a human donor in a cohort sampled during active COVID-19.

The J gene is TRBJ2-1, the V gene TRBV28; D is perhaps TRBD1 (5 bases). The CDR3 has 13 residues. V lost 2 bases to trimming and J lost 8 bases, with 10 bases between them. In germline, CDR1 is MDHEN, CDR2 SYDVKM. Here the CDR3 DNA reads TGTGCCAGCAGTTTAAGGGGTTGGGATGAGCAGTTCTTC. Translated: CASSLRGWDEQFF.

V is TRBV9 and J is TRBJ2-2; 7 positions match TRBD2. The V and J ends lost 4 bases and 4 bases, in that order; junction bases with no gene match: 16. This CDR3 is 18 amino acids long. Germline-derived CDR1 and CDR2 are SGDLS and YYNGEE. The chain's CDR3 is CASSPTSGGGGPTGELFF. In DNA form, the CDR3 reads TGTGCCAGCAGCCCAACCTCGGGGGGTGGGGGTCCCACCGGGGAGCTGTTTTTT.

This chain joins TRBV9 and TRBJ2-7; 8 bases are shared with TRBD2. The V gene end was trimmed by 0 bases and the J gene end by 2 bases; junction bases not matched to a gene: 7. From germline, CDR1 is SGDLS and CDR2 YYNGEE. The CDR3 consists of 16 residues. CDR3 residues: CASSVGVGGGTYEQYF. In DNA, the CDR3 is TGTGCCAGCAGCGTAGGGGTAGGCGGGGGGACCTACGAGCAGTACTTC. Variable domain in full (rest from reference TRBV9 and TRBJ2-7): DSGVTQTPKHLITATGQRVTLRCSPRSGDLSVYWYQQSLDQGLQFLIQYYNGEERAKGNILERFSAQQFPDLHSELNLSSLELGDSALYFCASSVGVGGGTYEQYFGPGTRLTVT.

The rearrangement links TRBV3-1 (or the pseudogene TRBV3-2) to TRBJ2-7; 8 bases are shared with TRBD2. Germline trimming cut 4 bases from V and 5 bases from J; bases unmatched to any gene: 10. CDR1 and CDR2 from the germline V gene are LGHDT and YNNKEL (reference sequence). The CDR3 contains 15 residues. CDR3 sequence reads: CASSRKRELGDEQYF. The CDR3 DNA reads as TGTGCCAGCAGCCGTAAGCGGGAGTTGGGGGACGAGCAGTACTTC.

V is TRBV29-1 and J is TRBJ1-1; TRBD1 matches 11 bases. CDR1 and CDR2 (germline): SQVTM, ANQGSEA. V was pared by 5 bases and J by 5 bases, with 7 bases of the junction left unmatched. This CDR3 is 14 amino acids long. The CDR3 region is CSVHSGTGGTEAFF. The CDR3 DNA reads as TGCAGCGTTCACTCCGGGACAGGGGGAACTGAAGCTTTCTTT.

The V gene is TRBV4-1, the J gene TRBJ2-3; the match to TRBD1 covers 11 bases. CDR3 length equals 16 residues. Germline lookup yields CDR1 MGHRA and CDR2 YSYEKL. Trimming cost V 6 bases and J 4 bases; bases outside gene matches: 9. Here the CDR3 reads CASRGGQGDKPDTQYF. In DNA, the CDR3 is TGCGCCAGCAGAGGGGGACAGGGGGACAAGCCAGATACGCAGTATTTT.

The chain joins TRBV13 to TRBJ1-4; D unresolved. This CDR3 is 13 amino acids long. The germline V gene encodes CDR1 PRHDT and CDR2 FYEKMQ (reference sequence). Trimming took off 2 bases at V and 8 bases at J, with 9 bases between the two ends. The CDR3 loop is CASSLHPGEKLFF. The CDR3 region has the DNA TGTGCCAGCAGCTTACATCCCGGGGAAAAACTGTTTTTT.